The 21 T cell receptor beta chains below come from one sample, sequenced in a study of cytomegalovirus exposure and HLA in healthy donors (dated by TCRdb to about 2017). Receptor libraries were prepared by the immunoSEQ multiplex PCR assay. The multiplex PCR relied on a mix of 60 forward primers for TCR Vbeta segments and 13 reverse primers for TCR Jbeta segments. TCRdb re-hosts the immuneACCESS table, in-frame sequences only. Its copies lack some clones; in the studies checked, an unresolved V gene accounts for under half of them, and the cause for the rest is not known. The sample table lists 35,000 to 50,000 clones, approximately 60% of them with a count of one. The ten largest clones add up to roughly 8.7% of the sample. Material: PBMCs. The receptor source for this set is a human donor in good health.

This sequence joins TRBV7-9 and TRBJ1-2; unclear D gene. Trimming removed 5 bases from V and 1 base from J, with 14 bases in between. The germline gives CDR1 SEHNR, CDR2 FQNEAQ (reference sequence). CDR3 size: 15 residues. This CDR3 is CASSPGQALNYGYTF. CDR3 nucleotides: TGTGCCAGCAGCCCCGGTCAGGCACTTAACTATGGCTACACCTTC.

This chain connects TRBV6-6 to TRBJ1-6, with 7 nucleotides matching TRBD1. Germline lookup yields CDR1 MNHNY and CDR2 SVGAGI (reference sequence). Trimming removed 3 bases from V and 9 bases from J; junction bases left unmatched: 8. The CDR3 totals 15 residues. The CDR3 DNA sequence: TGTGCCAGCAGTTATGAAGGGGGCTCAACTTCACCCCTCCACTTT. Its protein product is CASSYEGGSTSPLHF.

V usage is TRBV28 and J usage is TRBJ2-5; 12 nucleotides line up with TRBD1. Germline lookup yields CDR1 MDHEN and CDR2 SYDVKM. The junction had 11 bases not matched to a gene; V was cut back by 4 bases and J by 5 bases. This CDR3 is built from 17 residues. CDR3: CASSSSGQGARYETQYF. Written as DNA, the CDR3 is TGTGCCAGCAGTTCCTCGGGACAGGGGGCGCGATACGAGACCCAGTACTTC. Together with reference TRBV28 and TRBJ2-5, the CDR3 gives the full variable domain: DVKVTQSSRYLVKRTGEKVFLECVQDMDHENMFWYRQDPGLGLRLIYFSYDVKMKEKGDIPEGYSVSREKKERFSLILESASTNQTSMYLCASSSSGQGARYETQYFGPGTRLLVL.

This clone was counted once. The chain carries TRBV4-2 and TRBJ2-1; 12 positions match TRBD2. The CDR3 is 17 residues long. The germline V gene encodes CDR1 LGHNA and CDR2 YNFKEQ. Trimming cost V 1 base and J 6 bases; bases outside gene matches: 7. The CDR3 DNA is TGTGCCAGCAGCCAAGGACGGACTAGCGGGGACCCCAATGAGCAGTTCTTC. Translated: CASSQGRTSGDPNEQFF.

The rearrangement uses TRBV25-1 and TRBJ2-1, with 8 nucleotides matching TRBD1. CDR1 and CDR2 (germline): MGHDK, SYGVNS. This CDR3 has 15 residues. The V and J ends lost 2 bases and 5 bases, in that order; junction bases with no gene match: 5. The CDR3 protein is CASSEPQTGDNEQFF. The CDR3 DNA reads TGTGCCAGCAGTGAACCCCAGACAGGGGACAATGAGCAGTTCTTC. The full variable domain, completed using reference TRBV25-1 and TRBJ2-1, is EADIYQTPRYLVIGTGKKITLECSQTMGHDKMYWYQQDPGMELHLIHYSYGVNSTEKGDLSSESTVSRIRTEHFPLTLESARPSHTSQYLCASSEPQTGDNEQFFGPGTRLTVL.

Concerning this clone itself: Relative to the germline gene, one junction end is altered; a read error may explain this. Other DNA sequences in the sample encode the same CDR3. The chain employs TRBV5-1 and TRBJ1-1; D gene unclear. This CDR3 contains 14 residues. Germline V gene lookup returns CDR1 SGHRS and CDR2 YFSETQ. The CDR3: CASSLEAETLKAFF. CDR3 in DNA: TGCGCCAGTAGCTTGGAAGCGGAAACACTGAAAGCTTTCTTT.

This clone was recorded a few times. The gene calls are TRBV5-6 and TRBJ2-7; D is unclear. Trimming took 0 bases from V and 5 from J, leaving 9 bases between them. The CDR3 runs to 13 residues. The germline V gene encodes CDR1 SGHDT and CDR2 YYEEEE. CDR3 sequence reads: CASSLEFRDEQYF. The DNA for the CDR3 is TGTGCCAGCAGCTTGGAATTTCGGGACGAGCAGTACTTC.

The chain links TRBV4-2 to TRBJ2-7; 11 nucleotides align to TRBD1. The CDR3 consists of 17 residues. Per germline, CDR1 LGHNA and CDR2 YNFKEQ. V shed 3 bases, J shed 4 bases, and the junction held 11 bases outside the gene matches. The DNA of the CDR3 is TGTGCCAGCAGCCAGGCCGCCGGACAGGGGGCCGGTTACGAGCAGTACTTC. Protein product: CASSQAAGQGAGYEQYF.

The V call is TRBV7-2, the J call TRBJ2-2, with TRBD2 matching 10 bases. This CDR3 has 14 amino acids. With 5 bases clipped from V and 7 bases from J, the junction kept 4 bases outside the gene matches. Germline assignment: CDR1 SGHTA and CDR2 FQGNSA. The CDR3 region is CASSPQRGGGELFF. The CDR3 bases are TGTGCCAGCAGCCCCCAGCGGGGGGGCGGGGAGCTGTTTTTT.

V gene TRBV25-1 combines with J gene TRBJ2-1; 10 bases line up with TRBD2. The germline CDR1 and CDR2 sequences are MGHDK and SYGVNS. This CDR3 has 16 amino acids. Trimming at V came to 4 bases and at J to 1 base, leaving 4 bases not matched to a gene. The CDR3 reads CASSASSGGSYNEQFF. The CDR3 coding sequence is TGTGCCAGCAGTGCATCTAGCGGGGGTTCCTACAATGAGCAGTTCTTC.

The chain has TRBV5-1 and TRBJ1-2; the D is unclear. With 4 bases removed from V and 0 bases from J, the gap between germline ends came to 13 bases. Germline CDR1 reads SGHRS; CDR2 reads YFSETQ. The CDR3 runs to 15 residues. CDR3 sequence reads: CASSPRWGANYGYTF. The CDR3 DNA reads as TGCGCCAGCAGCCCACGGTGGGGAGCTAACTATGGCTACACCTTC.

This chain connects TRBV2 to TRBJ1-1; D may be TRBD1 (6 bases). Trimming took off 5 bases at V and 5 bases at J, with 18 bases between the two ends. The CDR3 sequence is 15 residues long. Germline lookup yields CDR1 SNHLY and CDR2 FYNNEI. This CDR3 reads CASSPVEQGWTEAFF. CDR3 nucleotides: TGTGCCAGCAGTCCCGTCGAACAGGGATGGACTGAAGCTTTCTTT.

The gene calls are TRBV20-1 and TRBJ1-1, with no clear D. Deletions cut 7 bases from V and 5 bases from J, with 2 bases between. CDR3 length: 8 residues. The germline CDR1 and CDR2 sequences are DFQATT and SNEGSKA (reference sequence). DNA of the CDR3: TGCAGTGTAACTGAAGCTTTCTTT. This sequence encodes CSVTEAFF.

This clone was observed a handful of times. The genes are TRBV7-6 and TRBJ2-3, with D perhaps matching TRBD2 (6 bases). The CDR3 has 14 amino acids. The V end lost 1 base, the J end lost 6 bases, and 11 bases lay between the germline ends. Looked up from germline, CDR1 is SGHVS and CDR2 is FNYEAQ. The CDR3 DNA reads as TGTGCCAGCAGCTTAGTGCGGGGAAGTGATACGCAGTATTTT. Translating it yields CASSLVRGSDTQYF.

J is TRBJ2-3 and V is TRBV28, with 12 bases lining up with TRBD2. The germline V gene encodes CDR1 MDHEN and CDR2 SYDVKM. The CDR3 is made up of 16 amino acids. The V segment lost 7 bases and the J segment 4 bases; nucleotides outside the gene matches: 9. CDR3 amino acids: CASTSGGAAAADTQYF. CDR3 in DNA: TGTGCCAGCACTAGCGGGGGGGCGGCAGCCGCAGATACGCAGTATTTT.

This clone was detected only once. The rearrangement links TRBV28 to TRBJ1-5; D call uncertain. This CDR3 spans 16 amino acids. CDR1 is MDHEN, CDR2 SYDVKM, per germline. V dropped 5 bases and J dropped 1 base, with 15 bases sitting between them. The CDR3 spells CASSPATFPSNQPQHF. The CDR3 DNA follows: TGTGCCAGCAGTCCAGCGACTTTTCCAAGCAATCAGCCCCAGCATTTT.

The chain links TRBV29-1 to TRBJ2-7; D is unclear. The CDR3 has 11 residues. Germline lookup yields CDR1 SQVTM and CDR2 ANQGSEA. Trimming pared 4 bases from V and 5 bases from J, leaving 9 bases between. The CDR3 region is CSVGNFNEQYF. CDR3 nucleotide sequence: TGCAGCGTTGGTAACTTTAACGAGCAGTACTTC.

The chain is built from TRBV9 and TRBJ2-5, with 10 bases matching TRBD2. This CDR3 contains 19 residues. The germline V gene encodes CDR1 SGDLS and CDR2 YYNGEE. After removal of 0 bases from V and 5 bases from J, the junction contained 16 bases not matched to a gene. CDR3: CASSVGLLGASGGMETQYF. CDR3 bases: TGTGCCAGCAGCGTAGGCCTTCTCGGGGCTAGCGGGGGTATGGAGACCCAGTACTTC.

This clone was counted between two and nine times. This chain uses TRBV27 with TRBJ2-2; D not certain. V lost 6 bases, J lost 7 bases, and 12 bases lay in between. Germline V gene lookup returns CDR1 MNHEY and CDR2 SMNVEV (reference sequence). This CDR3 region has 13 residues. In nucleotides, the CDR3 is TGTGCCAGCAGCCGTTGGCGCGGCGGGGAGCTGTTTTTT. Translating gives CASSRWRGGELFF.

Written as DNA, the CDR3 is TGCGCCAGCAGCCTAGGTAGACAGCCCATGGACACTGAAGCTTTCTTT. Amino acid sequence: CASSLGRQPMDTEAFF. The chain couples TRBV5-1 to TRBJ1-1; a weak D match, TRBD1 (5 bases). Trimming took off 4 bases at V and 3 bases at J, with 19 bases between the two ends. The germline gives CDR1 SGHRS, CDR2 YFSETQ. The CDR3 sequence is 16 residues long.

This clone was seen a single time. The chain joins TRBV9 to TRBJ2-2; 8 nucleotides match TRBD1. V trimming: 9 bases; J trimming: 3 bases; junction bases outside the gene matches: 1. CDR3 length: 12 residues. From germline, CDR1 is SGDLS and CDR2 YYNGEE. CDR3 sequence: CATGGHTGELFF. As DNA, the CDR3 is TGTGCCACAGGGGGCCACACCGGGGAGCTGTTTTTT.